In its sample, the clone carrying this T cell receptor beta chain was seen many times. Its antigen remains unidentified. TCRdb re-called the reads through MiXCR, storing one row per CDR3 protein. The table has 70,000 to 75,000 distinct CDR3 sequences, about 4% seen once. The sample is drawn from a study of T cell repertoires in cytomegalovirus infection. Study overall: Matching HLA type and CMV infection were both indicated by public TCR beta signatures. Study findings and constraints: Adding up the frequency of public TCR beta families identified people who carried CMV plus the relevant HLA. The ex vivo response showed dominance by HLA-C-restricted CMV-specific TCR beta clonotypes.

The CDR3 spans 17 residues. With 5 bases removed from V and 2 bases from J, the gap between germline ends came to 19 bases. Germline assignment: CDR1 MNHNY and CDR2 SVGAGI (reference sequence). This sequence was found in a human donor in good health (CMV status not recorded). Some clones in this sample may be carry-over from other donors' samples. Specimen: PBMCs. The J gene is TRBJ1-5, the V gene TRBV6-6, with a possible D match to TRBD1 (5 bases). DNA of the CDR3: TGTGCCAGCAGTCGCGCCGGATCCCGGGGGGGCAATCAGCCCCAGCATTTT. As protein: CASSRAGSRGGNQPQHF.